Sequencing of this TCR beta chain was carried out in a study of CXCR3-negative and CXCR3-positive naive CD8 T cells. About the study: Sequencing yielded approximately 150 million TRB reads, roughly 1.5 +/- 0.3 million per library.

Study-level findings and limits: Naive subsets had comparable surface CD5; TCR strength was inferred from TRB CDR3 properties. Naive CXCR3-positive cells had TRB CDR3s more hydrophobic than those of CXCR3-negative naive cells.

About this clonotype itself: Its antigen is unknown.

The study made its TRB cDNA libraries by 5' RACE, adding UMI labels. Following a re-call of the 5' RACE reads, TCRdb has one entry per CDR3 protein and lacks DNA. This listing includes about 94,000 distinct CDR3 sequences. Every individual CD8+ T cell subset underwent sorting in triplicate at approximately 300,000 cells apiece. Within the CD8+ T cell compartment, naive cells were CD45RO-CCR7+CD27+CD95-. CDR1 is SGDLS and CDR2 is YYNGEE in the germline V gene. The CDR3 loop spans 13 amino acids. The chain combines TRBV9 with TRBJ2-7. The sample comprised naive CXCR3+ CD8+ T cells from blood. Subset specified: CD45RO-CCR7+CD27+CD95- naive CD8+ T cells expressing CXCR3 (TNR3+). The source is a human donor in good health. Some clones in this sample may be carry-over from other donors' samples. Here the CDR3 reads CASSGVLGSEQYF.